The 30 T cell receptor beta chains listed next were all sequenced from one sample in a study of blood T cells in healthy people across ages. Alongside a J-beta primer mix, a sample-barcoded 5' primer served in a second PCR lasting about 7 to 11 cycles. TCRdb used MiXCR to reprocess the 5' RACE reads, holding one entry per CDR3 protein. There are 920,000 or so distinct CDR3 sequences in the sample; around 43% occur only once, and approximately 20% lies in the top ten. The material sequenced was blood. These receptors all stem from a woman in her sixties in good health.

The V and J genes are TRBV5-6 and TRBJ2-7, with a weak D call TRBD2 (5 bases). V gave up 7 bases and J gave up 10 bases, with 21 bases separating them. CDR1 SGHDT and CDR2 YYEEEE come from the germline V gene. This CDR3 contains 13 residues. The DNA of the CDR3 is TGTGCCAGCGCAGAACGGGGAACAAACTTTCAGTACTTC. Amino acids: CASAERGTNFQYF.

The chain uses TRBV28 and TRBJ2-3; 9 nucleotides line up with TRBD1. CDR3 length equals 17 residues. Looked up from germline, CDR1 is MDHEN and CDR2 is SYDVKM. The junction had 11 bases not matched to a gene; V was cut back by 5 bases and J by 2 bases. The CDR3: CASSPGTGTGVTDTQYF. CDR3 sequence (DNA): TGTGCCAGCAGTCCCGGGACAGGGACGGGTGTCACAGATACGCAGTATTTT.

V gene TRBV19 combines with J gene TRBJ2-7; D may match TRBD1 or TRBD2 (5 bases each). CDR3 size: 14 residues. The ends were cut back, 5 bases at V and 4 bases at J, with 15 bases in the middle. CDR1 and CDR2 from the germline V gene are LNHDA and SQIVND (reference sequence). The CDR3, as DNA: TGTGCCAGTAGTGGAAACCGGGACGTGTACGAGCAGTACTTC. Translation: CASSGNRDVYEQYF.

V gene TRBV6-1 combines with J gene TRBJ1-1; 9 nucleotides agree with TRBD1. J was trimmed by 2 bases and V by 8 bases; bases with no gene match: 6. Germline V lookup: CDR1 MNHNS, CDR2 SASEGT. The CDR3 covers 14 residues. CDR3 amino acids: CASVVTGGNTEAFF. The DNA for the CDR3 is TGTGCCAGCGTCGTAACAGGGGGCAACACTGAAGCTTTCTTT.

The chain carries TRBV5-1 and TRBJ1-2, with TRBD1 matching 8 bases. The CDR3 is made up of 18 amino acids. CDR1 and CDR2 from the germline V gene are SGHRS and YFSETQ. The junction had 19 bases not matched to a gene; V was cut back by 2 bases and J by 7 bases. Here the CDR3 DNA reads TGCGCCAGCAGCTTCTTGTCGTTCGGCAGGGGGCGGACCAGTGGCTACACCTTC. This translates into CASSFLSFGRGRTSGYTF.

This rearrangement joins TRBV21-1 to TRBJ2-1. TRBV21-1 is a known pseudogene. This CDR3 comprises 12 residues. This chain's CDR3 is CASSKRYSEQFF. In nucleotides, the CDR3 is TGTGCCAGCAGCAAACGTTACAGTGAGCAGTTCTTC.

This clonotype was observed a few times. The chain joins TRBV11-2 to TRBJ2-5; 13 positions agree with TRBD2. This CDR3 spans 15 amino acids. The germline gives CDR1 SGHAT, CDR2 FQNNGV. The V and J ends lost 7 bases and 4 bases, in that order; junction bases with no gene match: 6. CDR3 amino acids: CASTGLAGDSETQYF. The CDR3 DNA reads as TGTGCCAGCACCGGACTAGCGGGAGATTCAGAGACCCAGTACTTC.

This clonotype was recorded a few times. This sequence joins TRBV3-1 and TRBJ2-1; the match to TRBD2 covers 7 bases. Losses at the gene ends were 1 base for V and 2 bases for J; bases not matched to a gene: 8. The CDR3 has 17 residues. Germline V CDR1 and CDR2: LGHDT, YNNKEL (reference sequence). As DNA, the CDR3 is TGTGCCAGCAGCCAAGGATTCCAGCGGGAAACCTACAATGAGCAGTTCTTC. Protein product: CASSQGFQRETYNEQFF.

The gene calls are TRBV21-1 and TRBJ2-3. TRBV21-1 is classified as a pseudogene. The CDR3 extends over 16 amino acids. Written as DNA, the CDR3 is TGTGCCAGCAGCAAACTCATTTTGGACGAAACGGATACGCAGTATTTT. Translated: CASSKLILDETDTQYF.

Only one count was recorded for this clonotype. The chain joins TRBV29-1 to TRBJ2-7; possible D gene TRBD2, 5 bases. V was clipped by 6 bases and J by 0 bases, with 9 bases between them. CDR1 is SQVTM, CDR2 ANQGSEA, per germline. This CDR3 spans 12 amino acids. CDR3 residues: CSVELVSYEQYF. The CDR3 DNA is TGCAGCGTAGAACTAGTCTCCTACGAGCAGTACTTC.

This clonotype was picked up one time. The chain employs TRBV28 and TRBJ2-1; 8 bases are a match to TRBD2. The length of the CDR3 is 16 residues. Per germline, CDR1 MDHEN and CDR2 SYDVKM. The junction had 7 bases not matched to a gene; V was cut back by 1 base and J by 5 bases. In DNA, the CDR3 is TGTGCCAGCAGTTTATCGGGGGGGGGACGGAACAATGAGCAGTTCTTC. It yields the protein CASSLSGGGRNNEQFF. The full variable domain, with the rest looked up from reference TRBV28 and TRBJ2-1, is DVKVTQSSRYLVKRTGEKVFLECVQDMDHENMFWYRQDPGLGLRLIYFSYDVKMKEKGDIPEGYSVSREKKERFSLILESASTNQTSMYLCASSLSGGGRNNEQFFGPGTRLTVL.

This clonotype was observed a few times. The chain couples TRBV6-5 to TRBJ2-1; 7 nucleotides line up with TRBD1. This CDR3 has 15 amino acids. The trim removed 0 bases at V and 5 bases at J, leaving 4 bases unmatched. Germline assignment: CDR1 MNHEY and CDR2 SVGAGI. The CDR3 region has the DNA TGTGCCAGCAGTTACTCCGGGACAGTAGACAATGAGCAGTTCTTC. It codes for CASSYSGTVDNEQFF.

This clonotype was seen more than once but under ten times. The junction shows a germline mismatch at one end, possibly a read error. The chain joins TRBV28 to TRBJ2-7; maybe TRBD1 (5 bases). CDR1 and CDR2 (germline): MDHEN, SYDVKM. There are 12 residues in the CDR3. In DNA form, the CDR3 reads TGCGGCCATGGCCAGGGTACCTACGAGCAGTACTTC. It specifies CGHGQGTYEQYF. The entire variable domain, with the rest obtained from reference TRBV28 and TRBJ2-7, is as follows: DVKVTQSSRYLVKRTGEKVFLECVQDMDHENMFWYRQDPGLGLRLIYFSYDVKMKEKGDIPEGYSVSREKKERFSLILESASTNQTSMYLCGHGQGTYEQYFGPGTRLTVT.

This clonotype was seen a handful of times. This rearrangement joins TRBV10-1 to TRBJ2-3, with 8 bases aligning to TRBD1. Trimming removed 2 bases from V and 4 bases from J; junction bases left unmatched: 2. This CDR3 contains 14 residues. The V gene's germline CDR1 is WNHNN and CDR2 SYGVQD (reference sequence). CDR3 DNA sequence: TGCGCCAGCAGTGAGGGACAGGGCTCAGATACGCAGTATTTT. It is translated as CASSEGQGSDTQYF.

The chain employs TRBV20-1 and TRBJ2-1, with 13 bases identical to TRBD2. V gave up 5 bases and J gave up 9 bases; unmatched junction bases: 13. This CDR3 spans 16 amino acids. Germline lookup yields CDR1 DFQATT and CDR2 SNEGSKA (reference sequence). The CDR3 bases are TGCAGTGCTTCTGCTCCGGGGACTAGCGGGACTGTTGAGCAGTTCTTC. Translation: CSASAPGTSGTVEQFF.

This chain joins TRBV7-2 and TRBJ2-2; D not certain. This CDR3 spans 15 amino acids. The germline CDR1 and CDR2 sequences are SGHTA and FQGNSA. V was trimmed by 5 bases and J by 7 bases, leaving 17 bases between them. This CDR3 is CASSVNRMLGGELFF. The CDR3 DNA reads TGTGCCAGCAGCGTAAACAGAATGTTAGGCGGGGAGCTGTTTTTT.

This chain joins TRBV29-1 and TRBJ2-5; 7 bases are a match to TRBD2. Per germline, CDR1 SQVTM and CDR2 ANQGSEA. CDR3 length: 13 residues. V shed 3 bases and J 4 bases; nucleotides not matched to a gene: 5. CDR3 loop: CSVERGRRETQYF. The CDR3 coding sequence is TGCAGCGTTGAGCGGGGGAGACGAGAGACCCAGTACTTC. Looking up the rest from reference TRBV29-1 and TRBJ2-5 gives the full variable domain: SAVISQKPSRDICQRGTSLTIQCQVDSQVTMMFWYRQQPGQSLTLIATANQGSEATYESGFVIDKFPISRPNLTFSTLTVSNMSPEDSSIYLCSVERGRRETQYFGPGTRLLVL.

The table lists this clonotype with a few counts. The chain uses TRBV14 and TRBJ2-6; D is undetermined. CDR3 size: 17 residues. V was pared by 4 bases and J by 4 bases, with 17 bases between. Germline V lookup: CDR1 SGHDN, CDR2 FVKESK. CDR3 region: CASSPGSKVSGANVLTF. The CDR3 DNA sequence: TGTGCCAGCAGCCCGGGCTCAAAGGTCTCGGGGGCCAACGTCCTGACTTTC. The full variable domain, its missing parts supplied by reference TRBV14 and TRBJ2-6, is EAGVTQFPSHSVIEKGQTVTLRCDPISGHDNLYWYRRVMGKEIKFLLHFVKESKQDESGMPNNRFLAERTGGTYSTLKVQPAELEDSGVYFCASSPGSKVSGANVLTFGAGSRLTVL.

This clonotype was observed a few times. The V and J genes are TRBV30 and TRBJ1-6; 7 bases are shared with TRBD1. CDR1 and CDR2 (germline): GTSNPN, SVGIG (reference sequence). The CDR3 runs to 14 residues. V was pared by 4 bases and J by 5 bases, with 5 bases of the junction left unmatched. CDR3 in amino acids: CAWTGQSNNSPLHF. The CDR3 nucleotides are TGTGCCTGGACGGGACAGTCTAATAATTCACCCCTCCACTTT.

J is TRBJ1-6 and V is TRBV25-1; D is ambiguous. The CDR3 is 12 amino acids. Trimming stripped 4 bases from V and 8 bases from J, with 6 bases between. The germline V gene encodes CDR1 MGHDK and CDR2 SYGVNS. CDR3 residues: CASSGMYSPLHF. The CDR3 nucleotides read TGTGCCAGCAGTGGGATGTATTCACCCCTCCACTTT.

This clonotype was found a few times. The chain is built from TRBV20-1 and TRBJ2-1, with 13 bases that match TRBD2. Germline CDR1 is DFQATT and CDR2 is SNEGSKA (reference sequence). CDR3 length equals 15 residues. The trim removed 6 bases at V and 7 bases at J, leaving 9 bases unmatched. CDR3 amino acids: CSALPTSGRSNEQFF. CDR3 sequence (DNA): TGCAGTGCCCTACCGACTAGCGGGAGGTCAAATGAGCAGTTCTTC.

V usage is TRBV5-1 and J usage is TRBJ2-7; the D is unclear. The CDR3 has 12 amino acids. CDR1 and CDR2 from the germline V gene are SGHRS and YFSETQ. V gave up 6 bases and J gave up 3 bases, with 10 bases separating them. This CDR3 reads CASTGIDYEQYF. CDR3 bases: TGCGCCAGCACCGGCATCGACTACGAGCAGTACTTC.

The rearrangement joins TRBV28 to TRBJ2-4; perhaps D is TRBD1 or TRBD2 (5 bases each). The CDR3 is 14 amino acids. Germline V CDR1 and CDR2: MDHEN, SYDVKM. V was shortened by 5 bases and J by 13 bases, with 21 bases between the two germline ends. The CDR3 nucleotides are TGTGCCAGCAGTCCCCTTCCGGGGCTTGGATCCCAGTACTTC. Protein: CASSPLPGLGSQYF.

This clonotype has just a few counts. The V call is TRBV29-1, the J call TRBJ2-1; no clear D. This CDR3 spans 10 amino acids. Trimming cost V 7 bases and J 6 bases, with 7 bases left between them. Germline V gene lookup returns CDR1 SQVTM and CDR2 ANQGSEA. The chain's CDR3 is CSAIANEQFF. CDR3 coding DNA: TGCAGCGCCATAGCCAATGAGCAGTTCTTC.

This clonotype has just a few counts. The gene calls are TRBV28 and TRBJ1-2; no firm D call. CDR3 length: 12 residues. Germline values: CDR1 MDHEN, CDR2 SYDVKM. Trimming pared 6 bases from V and 2 bases from J, leaving 7 bases between. The CDR3 sequence is CASRLQNYGYTF. DNA of the CDR3: TGTGCCAGCAGGTTACAGAACTATGGCTACACCTTC.

The genes are TRBV10-3 and TRBJ2-7; D is unresolved. CDR3 length equals 11 residues. Germline-derived CDR1 and CDR2 are ENHRY and SYGVKD. Trimming left V 3 bases short and J 5 bases short, with 5 bases between. CDR3 in DNA: TGTGCCATCAGTGATGGGGACGAGCAGTACTTC. The encoded protein is CAISDGDEQYF.

The chain recombines TRBV25-1 with TRBJ1-2, with D possibly matching TRBD1 (5 bases). The CDR3 consists of 13 residues. CDR1 and CDR2 from the germline V gene are MGHDK and SYGVNS. Trimming removed 5 bases at V and 7 bases at J, with 14 bases between. The CDR3 DNA sequence: TGTGCCAGCAGTCCTACCGGGACTGTTGGCTACACCTTC. Protein: CASSPTGTVGYTF.

This clonotype occurred a few times. The CDR3 DNA follows: TGTGCCAGCAGCCAAGATAAGCGGGAGGGCCTCGATGAGCAGTTCTTC. Translated, it gives CASSQDKREGLDEQFF. This rearrangement joins TRBV3-1 to TRBJ2-1; TRBD2 matches 10 bases. Germline V gene data show CDR1 as LGHDT and CDR2 as YNNKEL (reference sequence). Trimming took 0 bases from V and 8 from J; bases not matched to a gene: 7. This CDR3 is 16 amino acids long.

The sample holds a few counts of this clonotype. The rearrangement uses TRBV6-2 or TRBV6-3 and TRBJ2-1, with 8 bases matching TRBD1. The J segment lost 2 bases and the V segment lost 6 bases, leaving 6 bases of the junction unmatched. The length of the CDR3 is 15 residues. Germline-derived CDR1 and CDR2 are MNHEY and SVGEGT. CDR3 sequence (DNA): TGTGCCAGCAGACAAACAGGGGGACCCTACAATGAGCAGTTCTTC. It yields the protein CASRQTGGPYNEQFF.

Of note for this clonotype: An end of the junction differs from the germline gene, which may be a read error. The chain combines TRBV4-2 with TRBJ1-4, with 7 bases aligning to TRBD1. Germline CDR1 is LGHNA and CDR2 is YNFKEQ. The CDR3 runs 13 residues. This CDR3 reads CTSSQGTDEKLFF. The DNA for the CDR3 is TGTACCAGCAGCCAAGGGACAGATGAAAAACTGTTTTTT.